The rows below give T cell receptor beta chains drawn from one sample of a study of blood T cell repertoires in COVID-19. TCRdb's table, derived via immunoSEQ multiplex PCR, lists solely in-frame clones and lacks some. The table includes 150,000 to 200,000 clones, just over 90% detected once. Input material: peripheral blood. The source of these receptors is a man in his late teens or twenties with acute or convalescent COVID-19. Both conserved end residues are part of each CDR3. The order of the fields is J gene, clone size, V gene, D gene, CDR3 protein, CDR3 DNA. A D gene is named only where the DNA matches it firmly. Size values are once, few and many counts, or a class for expanded clones, and some rows have none.

TRBJ1-1 | once | TRBV18 | - | CASSPLQVNTEAFF | TGTGCCAGCTCACCACTACAGGTGAACACTGAAGCTTTCTTT
TRBJ1-3 | - | TRBV4-1 | - | CASSQGAGATSGNTIYF | TGCGCCAGCAGCCAAGGGGCAGGGGCGACCTCTGGAAACACCATATATTTT
TRBJ2-6 | - | TRBV9 | - | CASSVLGAGANVLTF | TGTGCCAGCAGCGTCCTCGGTGCTGGGGCCAACGTCCTGACTTTC
TRBJ1-1 | - | TRBV18 | TRBD1 | CASSGGTGALRTEAFF | TGTGCCAGCTCTGGCGGGACAGGGGCCTTGAGGACTGAAGCTTTCTTT
TRBJ2-7 | - | TRBV4-2 | TRBD1 | CASSQVRQGIGYEQYF | TGTGCCAGCAGCCAAGTTCGACAGGGGATTGGATACGAGCAGTACTTC
TRBJ2-5 | once | TRBV3-1/TRBV3-2 | TRBD2 | CASSQPLRRGLAEETQYF | TGTGCCAGCAGCCAGCCTCTGAGGAGGGGACTAGCGGAAGAGACCCAGTACTTC
TRBJ1-1 | - | TRBV19 | - | CASSRQISSEAFF | TGTGCCAGTAGTAGACAGATAAGTTCTGAAGCTTTCTTT
TRBJ1-5 | - | TRBV24-1 | - | CATSDGGGRQNPQPQHF | TGTGCCACCAGTGATGGGGGGGGGCGACAGAATCCTCAGCCCCAGCATTTT
TRBJ1-2 | - | TRBV6-5 | - | CASRTPGTSFDTF | TGTGCCAGCAGGACGCCTGGGACATCCTTTGACACCTTC
TRBJ2-1 | - | TRBV14 | TRBD2 | CASSQVMGLGGGEQFF | TGTGCCAGCAGCCAAGTTATGGGACTAGGGGGGGGTGAGCAGTTCTTC
TRBJ1-2 | once | TRBV9 | TRBD1 | CASSIGTAANYGYTF | TGTGCCAGCAGCATCGGGACAGCTGCTAACTATGGCTACACCTTC
TRBJ2-3 | - | TRBV9 | - | CASSSLGTDTQYF | TGTGCCAGCAGCTCCCTAGGCACAGATACGCAGTATTTT
TRBJ1-5 | few | TRBV7-9 | - | CASSFLSQGNQPQHF | TGTGCCAGCAGCTTTTTAAGTCAGGGCAATCAGCCCCAGCATTTT
TRBJ1-2 | - | TRBV18 | - | CASSPLEASGYTF | TGTGCCAGCTCACCGCTCGAGGCGTCCGGCTACACCTTC
TRBJ2-1 | - | TRBV9 | TRBD1 | CASSVATGARAYNEQFF | TGTGCCAGCAGCGTAGCTACAGGGGCCCGAGCGTACAATGAGCAGTTCTTC
TRBJ2-4 | - | TRBV6-5 | - | CASSYSEGSAKNIQYF | TGTGCCAGCAGTTACTCAGAGGGTTCGGCCAAAAACATTCAGTACTTC
TRBJ2-5 | - | TRBV9 | TRBD1 | CASSVTDRGLTRTTQETQYF | TGTGCCAGCAGCGTAACCGACAGGGGGCTAACACGAACCACCCAAGAGACCCAGTACTTC
TRBJ2-6 | - | TRBV29-1 | - | CSVVRSGANVLTF | TGCAGCGTTGTGAGGTCTGGGGCCAACGTCCTGACTTTC
TRBJ2-1 | - | TRBV5-1 | TRBD2 | CASSPQGLADHNEQFF | TGCGCCAGCAGTCCTCAGGGACTAGCGGACCACAATGAGCAGTTCTTC
TRBJ1-6 | - | TRBV5-6 | TRBD1 | CASSPTGSSYNSPLHF | TGTGCCAGCAGCCCGACAGGGAGCTCCTATAATTCACCCCTCCACTTT
TRBJ2-1 | - | TRBV5-5 | - | CASSLGEYNEQFF | TGTGCCAGCAGCCTTGGGGAGTACAATGAGCAGTTCTTC
TRBJ2-7 | - | TRBV3-1/TRBV3-2 | - | CASSQGGVNYEQYF | TGTGCCAGCAGCCAAGGCGGGGTAAACTACGAGCAGTACTTC
TRBJ1-4 | - | TRBV9 | - | CASSAPRDITGEKLFF | TGTGCCAGCAGCGCCCCGAGGGACATCACTGGGGAAAAACTGTTTTTT
TRBJ1-1 | - | TRBV5-1 | - | CASSPPGREGTEAFF | TGCGCCAGCAGCCCTCCGGGACGGGAGGGCACTGAAGCTTTCTTT
TRBJ2-7 | - | TRBV5-4 | - | CASSAGLQSEQYF | TGTGCCAGCAGCGCCGGACTCCAGTCCGAGCAGTACTTC
TRBJ2-5 | - | TRBV19 | TRBD1 | CASSSSGQGSRYF | TGTGCCAGTAGTTCCTCGGGACAGGGCTCTCGGTACTTC
TRBJ2-3 | - | TRBV24-1 | - | CATSDTGTSTDTQYF | TGTGCCACCAGTGACACAGGTACTAGCACAGATACGCAGTATTTT
TRBJ2-1 | - | TRBV9 | TRBD2 | CASSVTSGRYNEQFF | TGTGCCAGCAGCGTTACTAGCGGGAGGTACAATGAGCAGTTCTTC
TRBJ1-5 | few | TRBV6-5 | - | CASSSSGVIGQPQHF | TGTGCCAGCAGTTCTTCAGGGGTTATTGGGCAGCCCCAGCATTTT
TRBJ1-2 | - | TRBV24-1 | TRBD1 | CATSDRGGRDRVDGYTF | TGTGCCACCAGTGATCGAGGAGGGAGGGACAGGGTGGATGGCTACACCTTC
TRBJ1-1 | - | TRBV2 | TRBD1 | CASSVTGLLAEAFF | TGTGCCAGCAGTGTGACAGGGTTGTTGGCTGAAGCTTTCTTT
TRBJ2-4 | - | TRBV2 | - | CASSERRGPRDSSKGDIQYF | TGTGCCAGCAGTGAAAGGCGTGGGCCCCGGGACTCCAGTAAAGGGGACATTCAGTACTTC
TRBJ2-7 | - | TRBV18 | TRBD1 | CASSPSGQGDYEQYF | TGTGCCAGCTCACCTTCGGGACAGGGGGACTACGAGCAGTACTTC
TRBJ2-3 | - | TRBV7-2 | - | CASSFPGPGLITDTQYF | TGTGCCAGCAGCTTCCCCGGCCCGGGTTTGATTACGGATACGCAGTATTTT
TRBJ1-1 | - | TRBV2 | - | CASSPRVHPTNTEAFF | TGTGCCAGCAGTCCCCGGGTCCATCCTACGAACACTGAAGCTTTCTTT
TRBJ1-4 | - | TRBV19 | - | CASSLTGDRNEKLFF | TGTGCCAGTAGTCTGACGGGGGATCGCAACGAAAAACTGTTTTTT
TRBJ2-1 | - | TRBV9 | TRBD1 | CASSPGPGQGTDNEQFF | TGTGCCAGCAGCCCCGGGCCGGGACAGGGGACCGACAATGAGCAGTTCTTC
TRBJ1-3 | once | TRBV6-1 | - | CASSEAPRGNTIYF | TGTGCCAGCAGTGAAGCCCCTAGAGGAAACACCATATATTTT
TRBJ1-3 | - | TRBV27 | - | CASSLGGVGNTIYF | TGTGCCAGCAGTTTAGGGGGGGTAGGAAACACCATATATTTT
TRBJ2-7 | many | TRBV30 | - | CAWSVLSASYEQYF | TGTGCCTGGAGTGTACTTAGCGCCTCCTACGAGCAGTACTTC
TRBJ1-3 | once | TRBV30 | - | CAWSAGLSGNTIYF | TGTGCCTGGTCGGCAGGACTCTCTGGAAACACCATATATTTT
TRBJ1-6 | - | TRBV25-1 | - | CASSEGGTMGSPLHF | TGTGCCAGCAGTGAAGGCGGGACCATGGGTTCACCCCTCCACTTT
TRBJ1-4 | - | TRBV7-9 | TRBD1 | CASSPDREGEKLFF | TGTGCCAGCAGCCCTGACAGGGAAGGTGAAAAACTGTTTTTT
TRBJ2-2 | - | TRBV2 | TRBD2 | CASSDLGGTGELFF | TGTGCCAGCAGTGACTTGGGGGGGACCGGGGAGCTGTTTTTT
TRBJ2-1 | - | TRBV9 | TRBD2 | CASSPSSGENNEQFF | TGTGCCAGCAGCCCGTCTAGCGGTGAAAACAATGAGCAGTTCTTC
TRBJ2-7 | - | TRBV4-1 | TRBD1 | CASSQVQGQGINEQYF | TGCGCCAGCAGCCAAGTGCAGGGACAGGGGATCAACGAGCAGTACTTC
TRBJ1-2 | - | TRBV6-6 | TRBD1 | CASSQEGGTGFLPYGYTF | TGTGCCAGCAGTCAGGAGGGCGGGACAGGTTTTTTGCCCTATGGCTACACCTTC
TRBJ1-1 | - | TRBV5-1 | TRBD1 | CASSSRQGGNTEAFF | TGCGCCAGCAGCTCCCGACAGGGAGGGAACACTGAAGCTTTCTTT
TRBJ1-1 | - | TRBV7-9 | - | CASSLVGGVKSEAFF | TGTGCCAGCAGCTTAGTAGGGGGAGTTAAGAGTGAAGCTTTCTTT
TRBJ1-2 | once | TRBV29-1 | - | CSVAGDYGYTF | TGCAGCGTTGCGGGAGACTATGGCTACACCTTC